This TCR beta chain originates from a study of shared clonotypes between healthy human individuals. Per germline, CDR1 KGHSH and CDR2 LQKENI. Trimming took off 1 base at V and 3 bases at J, with 10 bases between the two ends. CDR3 length equals 14 residues. Method: immunoSEQ multiplex PCR; TCRdb's copy keeps in-frame clones and lacks some. Among about 670,000 clones listed, about two thirds were seen once. Study-wide results and limits: At large depth, rarefaction still showed sorted-subset sequencing to be incomplete.

The table lists this clone with a count of one. Its matching antigen is unknown. This same CDR3 is encoded by further DNA sequences in the sample. This sequence joins TRBV18 and TRBJ2-7, with D perhaps TRBD1 (5 bases). This sequence originates from a woman in her twenties or thirties in good health. The sequenced sample consisted of memory CD4+ T cells sorted from blood. Subset specified: CD45RA-negative fraction. The CDR3 protein is CASSPLQDSYEQYF. CDR3 bases: TGTGCCAGCTCACCACTACAGGATAGCTACGAGCAGTACTTC.